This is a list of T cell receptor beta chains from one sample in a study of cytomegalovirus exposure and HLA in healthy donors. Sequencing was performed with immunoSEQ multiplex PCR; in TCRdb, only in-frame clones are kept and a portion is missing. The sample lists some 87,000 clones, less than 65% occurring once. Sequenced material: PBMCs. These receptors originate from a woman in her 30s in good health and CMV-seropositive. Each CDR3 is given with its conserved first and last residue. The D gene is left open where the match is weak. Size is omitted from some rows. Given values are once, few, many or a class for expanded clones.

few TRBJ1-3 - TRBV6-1 TGTGCCAGCAGTGAACTGGGGCCCAGCTCTGGAAACACCATATATTTT CASSELGPSSGNTIYF
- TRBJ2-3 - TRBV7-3 TGTGCCAGCAGCTTAAAAAGCGGAGGGTCGGTTGGTGGCGCAGATACGCAGTATTTT CASSLKSGGSVGGADTQYF
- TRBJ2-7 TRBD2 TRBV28 TGTGCCAGCAGTTTACTAGCGGGGGGACCTGGGGAGCAGTACTTC CASSLLAGGPGEQYF
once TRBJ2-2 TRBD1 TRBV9 TGTGCCAGCAGCGCAGTCGGACAGGGAGCCACCGGGGAGCTGTTTTTT CASSAVGQGATGELFF
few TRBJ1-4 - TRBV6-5 TGTGCCAGCGGACAGTCAACTAATGAAAAACTGTTTTTT CASGQSTNEKLFF
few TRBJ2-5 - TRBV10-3 TGTGCCATCAGTGAGTACTCGGTGGAGACCCAGTACTTC CAISEYSVETQYF
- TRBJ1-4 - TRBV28 TGTGCCAGCAGTTTACCGACAGCAACTAATGAAAAACTGTTTTTT CASSLPTATNEKLFF
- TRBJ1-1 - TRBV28 TGTGCCAGCAGTTTATCTAGCCTACAGATTACCGAAGCTTTCTTT CASSLSSLQITEAFF
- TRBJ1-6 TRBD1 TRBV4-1 TGCGCCAGCAGCCAAGAGACAGGGGTAGGATCACCCCTCCACTTT CASSQETGVGSPLHF
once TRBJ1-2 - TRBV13 TGTGCCAGCAGCCATTGGACACTCAACTATGGCTACACCTTC CASSHWTLNYGYTF
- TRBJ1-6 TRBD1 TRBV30 TGTGCCTGGAGTTACCGGGACAGGGCGTATTCACCCCTCCACTTT CAWSYRDRAYSPLHF
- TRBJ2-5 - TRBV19 TGTGCCAGTAGTGGGGGGTCAGGGGAGACCCAGTACTTC CASSGGSGETQYF
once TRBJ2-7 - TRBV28 TGTGCCAGCAGTTCCGGAGTCGGCGAGCAGTACTTC CASSSGVGEQYF
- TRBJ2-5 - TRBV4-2 TGTGCCAGCAGCCAAGGACCCGGCGGGGACCGCGAGACCCAGTACTTC CASSQGPGGDRETQYF
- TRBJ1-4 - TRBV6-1 TGTGCCAGCAGTGACCGGCTAGGGGCGCGTCCAACTAATGAAAAACTGTTTTTT CASSDRLGARPTNEKLFF
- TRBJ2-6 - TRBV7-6 TGTGCCAGCAGCTTAGGAGTCCCTGGGGCCAACGTCCTGACTTTC CASSLGVPGANVLTF
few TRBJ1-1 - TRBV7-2 TGTGCCAGCAGCCCCAAGGGAGTAATGAACACTGAAGCTTTCTTT CASSPKGVMNTEAFF